Each of the 9 T cell receptor beta chains below was sequenced from the same sample in a study of molecular identifiers for immune sequencing clone quantification. TCRdb redid the calling of the PCR reads with MiXCR, one entry per CDR3 protein. Of about 640,000 distinct CDR3 sequences listed, less than 20% were seen once; the top ten hold about 0.9%. Sequenced material: naive CD8+ T cells from blood, with Jurkat cell RNA spiked in. Subset here: FACS-sorted CD8+CD4-CCR7+CD45RA+ naive T cells. The receptors derive from a human donor in good health. Some libraries in this study had Jurkat cell RNA spiked in.

Ten or more counts support this clonotype. V gene TRBV30 combines with J gene TRBJ2-7, with no clear D. CDR1 is GTSNPN and CDR2 is SVGIG in the germline V gene (reference sequence). Between the trimmed V and J ends, which lost 5 bases and 2 bases, there was a span of 13 bases. This CDR3 is built from 13 residues. The CDR3 loop is CAWSASGAYEQYF. CDR3 sequence (DNA): TGTGCCTGGTCGGCGTCAGGTGCCTACGAGCAGTACTTC.

This clonotype was recorded at least ten times. The gene calls are TRBV7-9 and TRBJ2-7; 11 nucleotides line up with TRBD2. The CDR3 is 14 residues long. V dropped 5 bases and J dropped 8; count of bases not matched to a gene: 8. The germline V gene has CDR1 SEHNR and CDR2 FQNEAQ (reference sequence). CDR3 sequence reads: CASSAGTSGPKQYF. The CDR3 bases are TGTGCCAGCAGCGCCGGGACTAGCGGCCCCAAGCAGTACTTC.

This clonotype was counted many times. This rearrangement joins TRBV5-1 to TRBJ2-3, with TRBD1 matching over 11 bases. Germline trimming cut 7 bases from V and 5 bases from J; bases unmatched to any gene: 9. CDR1 is SGHRS, CDR2 YFSETQ, per germline. The CDR3 covers 15 residues. Written as DNA, the CDR3 is TGCGCCAGCGGATCGGACAGGGGGCGAGGAGATACGCAGTATTTT. It encodes CASGSDRGRGDTQYF.

J is TRBJ2-1 and V is TRBV29-1, with 11 bases that match TRBD1. The CDR3 spans 13 residues. Losses at the gene ends were 6 bases for V and 8 bases for J; bases not matched to a gene: 6. CDR1 is SQVTM, CDR2 ANQGSEA, per germline. The CDR3 region is CSVGGQGAYEQFF. Here the CDR3 DNA reads TGCAGCGTGGGTGGACAGGGGGCCTATGAGCAGTTCTTC.

This clonotype was seen repeatedly, ten times or more. The chain recombines TRBV4-3 with TRBJ2-7; 8 nucleotides agree with TRBD2. CDR3 length equals 16 residues. Germline-derived CDR1 and CDR2 are LGHNA and YSLEER. Trimming took 0 bases from V and 6 from J; bases not matched to a gene: 10. The DNA of the CDR3 is TGCGCCAGCAGCCAAGACCTCCCCGGGGGGGCTGGCGAGCAGTACTTC. It translates to CASSQDLPGGAGEQYF.

At least ten counts were recorded for this clonotype. The J gene is TRBJ2-7, the V gene TRBV4-3; weak D call: TRBD1 (6 bases). This CDR3 region has 15 residues. Germline V lookup: CDR1 LGHNA, CDR2 YSLEER. Trimming left V 0 bases short and J 4 bases short, with 13 bases between. CDR3 in DNA: TGCGCCAGCAGCCAAGATCCGGGCAGGGGTTACGAGCAGTACTTC. Translating gives CASSQDPGRGYEQYF.

This clonotype has a handful of counts. The chain uses TRBV4-1 and TRBJ1-1; a possible D gene is TRBD1 (6 bases). The CDR3 covers 16 residues. The ends were cut back, 0 bases at V and 3 bases at J, with 14 bases in the middle. Germline CDR1 and CDR2: MGHRA and YSYEKL. CDR3 region: CASSQDGGGYDTEAFF. The CDR3 bases are TGCGCCAGCAGCCAAGATGGAGGGGGGTACGACACTGAAGCTTTCTTT.

There are many counts of this clonotype. This chain uses TRBV3-1 with TRBJ2-2; D ambiguous. CDR1 is LGHDT and CDR2 is YNNKEL in the germline V gene (reference sequence). Between the trimmed V and J ends, which lost 4 bases and 1 base, there was a span of 13 bases. There are 16 residues in the CDR3. The CDR3 nucleotides are TGTGCCAGCAGCCCGATCGGAGAAGGGAACACCGGGGAGCTGTTTTTT. Translated: CASSPIGEGNTGELFF. Combining the CDR3 with reference TRBV3-1 and TRBJ2-2 gives the whole variable domain DTAVSQTPKYLVTQMGNDKSIKCEQNLGHDTMYWYKQDSKKFLKIMFSYNNKELIINETVPNRFSPKSPDKAHLNLHINSLELGDSAVYFCASSPIGEGNTGELFFGEGSRLTVL.

A few counts support this clonotype. The chain carries TRBV19 and TRBJ1-2; D is undetermined. V was shortened by 4 bases and J by 6 bases, with 12 bases between the two germline ends. The length of the CDR3 is 13 residues. Germline CDR1 reads LNHDA; CDR2 reads SQIVND (reference sequence). In DNA form, the CDR3 reads TGTGCCAGTAGTACGTACACAGTCAATGGCTACACCTTC. Residues: CASSTYTVNGYTF.